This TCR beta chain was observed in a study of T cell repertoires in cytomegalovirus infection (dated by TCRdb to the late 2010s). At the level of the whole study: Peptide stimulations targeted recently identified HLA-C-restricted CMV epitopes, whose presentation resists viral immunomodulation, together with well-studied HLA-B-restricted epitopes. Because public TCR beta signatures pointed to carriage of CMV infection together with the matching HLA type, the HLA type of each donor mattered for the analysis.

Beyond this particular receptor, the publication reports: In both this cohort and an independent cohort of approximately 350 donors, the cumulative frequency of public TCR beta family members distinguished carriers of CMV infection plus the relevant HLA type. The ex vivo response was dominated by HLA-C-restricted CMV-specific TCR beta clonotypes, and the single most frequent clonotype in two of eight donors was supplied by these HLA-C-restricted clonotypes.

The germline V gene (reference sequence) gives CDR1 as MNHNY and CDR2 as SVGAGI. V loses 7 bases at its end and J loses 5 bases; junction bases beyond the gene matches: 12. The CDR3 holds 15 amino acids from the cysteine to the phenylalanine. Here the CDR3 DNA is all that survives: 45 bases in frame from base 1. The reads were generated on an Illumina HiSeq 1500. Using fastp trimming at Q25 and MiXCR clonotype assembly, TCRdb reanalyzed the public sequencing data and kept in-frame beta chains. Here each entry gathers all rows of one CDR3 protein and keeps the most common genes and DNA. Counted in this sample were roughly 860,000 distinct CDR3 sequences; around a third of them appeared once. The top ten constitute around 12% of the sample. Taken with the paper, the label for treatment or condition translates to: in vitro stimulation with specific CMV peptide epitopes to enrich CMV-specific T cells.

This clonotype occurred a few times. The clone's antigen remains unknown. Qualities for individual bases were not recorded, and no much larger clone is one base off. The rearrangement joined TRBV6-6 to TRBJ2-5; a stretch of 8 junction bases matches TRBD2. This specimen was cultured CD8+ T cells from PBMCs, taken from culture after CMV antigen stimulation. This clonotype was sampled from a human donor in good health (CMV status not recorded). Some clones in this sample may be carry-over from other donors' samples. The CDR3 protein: CASIFLAGRVETQYF. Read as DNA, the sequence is TGTGCCAGCATCTTCTTAGCGGGGCGGGTGGAGACCCAGTACTTC.